This T cell receptor beta chain comes out of a study of T cell responses to AZD1222 COVID-19 vaccine. The CDR3 runs 13 residues. Germline V gene sequence: CDR1 LNHDA, CDR2 SQIVND (reference sequence). V was cut by 5 bases and J by 2 bases, with 9 bases left in between. The method was immunoSEQ multiplex PCR; TCRdb's version includes in-frame clones alone and lacks a portion of them. Counted here are more than 150,000 clones, around 88% occurring once; the ten biggest clones make up 0.49%. This TCR derives from an adult in good health. The chain is built from TRBV19 and TRBJ1-2, with D perhaps matching TRBD1 (6 bases). Sequencing was performed on peripheral blood, taken on day 0 of AZD1222 vaccination. The CDR3 protein is CASSPGVNYGYTF. CDR3 coding DNA: TGTGCCAGTAGTCCAGGGGTGAACTATGGCTACACCTTC.